The rows below give T cell receptor beta chains drawn from one sample of a study of blood T cell repertoires in COVID-19. TCRdb's table, derived via immunoSEQ multiplex PCR, lists solely in-frame clones and lacks some. The profile shows about 220,000 clones, around 90% of them singletons. Sequencing was carried out using PBMCs or T cells enriched from blood (not recorded which). These receptors originate from a woman aged 25 to 39 who had recovered from COVID-19. Each CDR3 is given with its conserved first and last residue. D genes are given only for firm matches. Clone size is not always given. Where it is, it says once, few, many or a class for expanded clones.

J: TRBJ1-5; V: TRBV6-5; D: .; size: .; CDR3: CASRNRGGQPQHF; DNA: TGTGCCAGCAGGAACCGGGGGGGTCAGCCCCAGCATTTT
J: TRBJ2-1; V: TRBV4-1; D: .; size: .; CDR3: CASSQDSGRPSSYNEQFF; DNA: TGCGCCAGCAGCCAAGATAGCGGCAGGCCTAGCTCCTACAATGAGCAGTTCTTC
J: TRBJ1-5; V: TRBV6-5; D: .; size: .; CDR3: CASRSLNQPQHF; DNA: TGTGCCAGCAGATCACTCAATCAGCCCCAGCATTTT
J: TRBJ2-5; V: TRBV7-6; D: .; size: many; CDR3: CASSSQRGDGQETQYF; DNA: TGTGCCAGCAGCTCCCAACGGGGTGACGGACAAGAGACCCAGTACTTC
J: TRBJ2-7; V: TRBV9; D: .; size: .; CDR3: CASSVEGSFSYEQYF; DNA: TGTGCCAGCAGCGTAGAGGGGTCGTTCTCCTACGAGCAGTACTTC
J: TRBJ1-5; V: TRBV6-2/TRBV6-3; D: .; size: .; CDR3: CASSYPGQWWGNQPQHF; DNA: TGTGCCAGCAGTTACCCCGGACAGTGGTGGGGCAATCAGCCCCAGCATTTT
J: TRBJ2-7; V: TRBV7-2; D: TRBD1; size: once; CDR3: CASSLVGQGGSYEQYF; DNA: TGTGCCAGCAGCTTAGTGGGACAGGGGGGCTCCTACGAGCAGTACTTC
J: TRBJ1-4; V: TRBV27; D: TRBD1; size: once; CDR3: CASSFHRGQGEKLFF; DNA: TGTGCCAGCAGTTTCCACAGGGGGCAGGGTGAAAAACTGTTTTTT
J: TRBJ1-1; V: TRBV7-2; D: .; size: .; CDR3: CASSHARGEAFF; DNA: TGTGCCAGCAGCCACGCTAGGGGTGAAGCTTTCTTT
J: TRBJ2-7; V: TRBV13; D: .; size: .; CDR3: CASTLAGTPYEQYF; DNA: TGTGCCAGCACCCTCGCCGGGACACCCTACGAGCAGTACTTC
J: TRBJ2-7; V: TRBV4-3; D: TRBD1; size: .; CDR3: CASSQGRTGTSYEQYF; DNA: TGCGCCAGCAGCCAAGGAAGGACAGGGACCTCCTACGAGCAGTACTTC
J: TRBJ2-3; V: TRBV9; D: .; size: .; CDR3: CASSVSGTSSADTQYF; DNA: TGTGCCAGCAGCGTTTCAGGGACTTCGAGCGCAGATACGCAGTATTTT
J: TRBJ1-2; V: TRBV10-3; D: .; size: .; CDR3: CAISEGTYGYTF; DNA: TGTGCCATCAGTGAAGGGACATATGGCTACACCTTC
J: TRBJ1-1; V: TRBV19; D: TRBD1; size: .; CDR3: CASSIGGTVEAFF; DNA: TGTGCCAGTAGTATAGGAGGGACAGTTGAAGCTTTCTTT
J: TRBJ2-7; V: TRBV19; D: TRBD1; size: .; CDR3: CASSAGTGLSYEQYF; DNA: TGTGCCAGTAGCGCCGGGACAGGGCTTTCCTACGAGCAGTACTTC
J: TRBJ1-1; V: TRBV15; D: .; size: .; CDR3: CATSRDSGDTEAFF; DNA: TGTGCCACCAGCAGAGATTCGGGGGACACTGAAGCTTTCTTT
J: TRBJ2-1; V: TRBV29-1; D: .; size: .; CDR3: CSVEDHGLPTGNNEQFF; DNA: TGCAGCGTTGAAGATCACGGCCTCCCTACGGGTAACAATGAGCAGTTCTTC
J: TRBJ2-7; V: TRBV6-2/TRBV6-3; D: TRBD2; size: .; CDR3: CASSYPAGLAARGGIEQYF; DNA: TGTGCCAGCAGTTACCCCGCGGGACTAGCGGCCAGAGGGGGCATCGAGCAGTACTTC
J: TRBJ2-1; V: TRBV11-3; D: TRBD1; size: .; CDR3: CASSLGGQGAGEQFF; DNA: TGTGCCAGCAGCTTAGGTGGACAGGGGGCAGGGGAGCAGTTCTTC
J: TRBJ1-1; V: TRBV15; D: .; size: .; CDR3: CATSRDSGLNTEAFF; DNA: TGTGCCACCAGCAGAGATTCAGGATTGAACACTGAAGCTTTCTTT
J: TRBJ1-6; V: TRBV6-5; D: TRBD1; size: .; CDR3: CATQRGTGAFPLHF; DNA: TGTGCCACCCAGAGGGGGACAGGGGCTTTCCCCCTCCACTTT
J: TRBJ2-5; V: TRBV5-1; D: .; size: .; CDR3: CASSLGAQGYGTQYF; DNA: TGCGCCAGCAGCTTGGGGGCTCAGGGTTACGGGACCCAGTACTTC
J: TRBJ1-3; V: TRBV15; D: .; size: .; CDR3: CATSRGLVGNTIYF; DNA: TGTGCCACCAGCCGCGGCTTGGTCGGAAACACCATATATTTT
J: TRBJ1-6; V: TRBV5-1; D: .; size: many; CDR3: CASSFDKQNSPLHF; DNA: TGCGCCAGCAGCTTCGACAAACAAAATTCACCCCTCCACTTT
J: TRBJ1-3; V: TRBV6-5; D: .; size: .; CDR3: CASRFRDGNTIYF; DNA: TGTGCCAGCAGATTCCGGGATGGAAACACCATATATTTT
J: TRBJ1-6; V: TRBV7-9; D: .; size: .; CDR3: CASSPPTYNSPLHF; DNA: TGTGCCAGCAGCCCCCCAACCTATAATTCACCCCTCCACTTT
J: TRBJ2-2; V: TRBV12-1; D: .; size: .; CDR3: CASRGAFGELFF; DNA: TGTGCCAGCAGGGGGGCCTTCGGGGAGCTGTTTTTT
J: TRBJ1-1; V: TRBV7-9; D: .; size: .; CDR3: CASSYVGSTEAFF; DNA: TGTGCCAGCAGCTACGTCGGGTCCACTGAAGCTTTCTTT
J: TRBJ1-2; V: TRBV19; D: .; size: .; CDR3: CASSTVQGLNYGYTF; DNA: TGTGCCAGTAGTACGGTTCAGGGCCTTAACTATGGCTACACCTTC
J: TRBJ2-7; V: TRBV7-2; D: TRBD2; size: .; CDR3: CASSQPGTSGGSRYEQYF; DNA: TGTGCCAGCAGCCAACCCGGAACTAGCGGGGGTTCCCGCTACGAGCAGTACTTC
J: TRBJ1-4; V: TRBV27; D: .; size: .; CDR3: CASSPLDRPEKLFF; DNA: TGTGCCAGCAGTCCCCTGGACAGACCTGAAAAACTGTTTTTT
J: TRBJ1-3; V: TRBV15; D: .; size: .; CDR3: CATSYSISGNTIYF; DNA: TGTGCCACCAGCTACTCCATCTCTGGAAACACCATATATTTT
J: TRBJ2-5; V: TRBV7-9; D: .; size: .; CDR3: CASSPDRAQETQYF; DNA: TGTGCCAGCAGCCCAGACAGAGCCCAAGAGACCCAGTACTTC
J: TRBJ1-2; V: TRBV19; D: .; size: .; CDR3: CASIGGGYGYTF; DNA: TGTGCCAGTATTGGGGGCGGGTATGGCTACACCTTC
J: TRBJ2-1; V: TRBV7-9; D: TRBD1; size: .; CDR3: CASSPGQGNEQFF; DNA: TGTGCCAGCAGCCCAGGACAGGGCAATGAGCAGTTCTTC
J: TRBJ1-3; V: TRBV19; D: .; size: .; CDR3: CASSIYGNTIYF; DNA: TGTGCCAGTAGTATATATGGAAACACCATATATTTT
J: TRBJ1-5; V: TRBV4-2; D: .; size: .; CDR3: CASSQWQGGNQPQHF; DNA: TGTGCCAGCAGCCAATGGCAGGGAGGGAATCAGCCCCAGCATTTT
J: TRBJ1-5; V: TRBV6-4; D: TRBD1; size: many; CDR3: CASSPTGGDSNQPQHF; DNA: TGTGCCAGCAGCCCGACAGGGGGGGATAGCAATCAGCCCCAGCATTTT
J: TRBJ1-5; V: TRBV7-2; D: .; size: .; CDR3: CASSGGGQPQHF; DNA: TGTGCCAGCAGCGGGGGAGGTCAGCCCCAGCATTTT
J: TRBJ1-1; V: TRBV11-3; D: .; size: .; CDR3: CASSLGEGTEAFF; DNA: TGTGCCAGCAGCTTAGGGGAGGGCACTGAAGCTTTCTTT